This entry features one T cell receptor (beta chain) sequence. Sequencing was performed with immunoSEQ multiplex PCR; in TCRdb, only in-frame clones are kept and a portion is missing. The sample has some 74,000 clones, roughly 92% seen once. This sample is drawn from a study of T cell changes during pregnancy in multiple sclerosis. V was clipped by 2 bases and J by 4 bases, with 8 bases between them. The CDR3 totals 13 residues. Per germline, CDR1 MNHNS and CDR2 SASEGT. The TCR comes from a female donor in good health, enrolled as a control in a pregnancy study. The sequencing used peripheral blood, collected after pregnancy. The chain employs TRBV6-1 and TRBJ1-2; a possible D gene is TRBD1 (5 bases). CDR3 in DNA: TGTGCCAGCAGTGAAAGGACACCCTATGGCTACACCTTC. Encoded protein: CASSERTPYGYTF.